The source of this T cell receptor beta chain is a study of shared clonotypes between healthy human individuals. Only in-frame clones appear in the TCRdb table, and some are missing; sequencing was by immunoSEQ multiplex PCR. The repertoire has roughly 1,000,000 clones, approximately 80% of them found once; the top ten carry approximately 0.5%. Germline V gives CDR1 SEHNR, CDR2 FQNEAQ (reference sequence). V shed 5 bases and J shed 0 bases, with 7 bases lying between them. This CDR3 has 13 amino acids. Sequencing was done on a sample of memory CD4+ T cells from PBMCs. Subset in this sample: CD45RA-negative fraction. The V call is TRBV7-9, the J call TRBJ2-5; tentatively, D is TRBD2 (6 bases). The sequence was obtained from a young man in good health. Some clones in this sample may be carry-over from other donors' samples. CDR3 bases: TGTGCCAGCAGCCGGGGGTACCAAGAGACCCAGTACTTC. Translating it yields CASSRGYQETQYF. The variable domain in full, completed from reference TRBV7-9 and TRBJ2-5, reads DTGVSQNPRHKITKRGQNVTFRCDPISEHNRLYWYRQTLGQGPEFLTYFQNEAQLEKSRLLSDRFSAERPKGSFSTLEIQRTEQGDSAMYLCASSRGYQETQYFGPGTRLLVL.